The 23 T cell receptor beta chains given below trace back to one sample, sequenced in a study of T-cell reconstitution after alpha-beta-depleted transplantation in children. The library targeted TCRbeta and was prepared with unique molecular identifiers. TCRdb re-called the PCR reads with MiXCR, one entry per CDR3 protein. The repertoire holds more than 400,000 distinct CDR3 sequences, with roughly 10% as singletons. The starting material was PBMCs, mostly from graft donor cells, obtained 180 days after TCRalphabeta/CD19-depleted stem cell transplant. The receptor set was obtained from a female patient aged 2-9 years who had a stem cell transplant for aplastic anemia, so the T cells may come from the graft donor.

Ten or more counts support this clonotype. This chain links TRBV29-1 with TRBJ2-1; 9 nucleotides align to TRBD2. Germline V CDR1 and CDR2: SQVTM, ANQGSEA. With 4 bases clipped from V and 9 bases from J, the junction kept 10 bases outside the gene matches. The CDR3 has 14 residues. The CDR3 protein is CSVVIAGVESEQFF. DNA for the CDR3: TGCAGCGTTGTAATAGCGGGAGTAGAAAGTGAGCAGTTCTTC.

This clonotype has more than one count but fewer than ten. The V call is TRBV5-1, the J call TRBJ2-2; the D is unclear. V lost 3 bases, J lost 1 base, and 16 bases lay in between. Germline CDR1 SGHRS, CDR2 YFSETQ. This CDR3 region has 17 residues. CDR3 loop: CASSWELSVGNTGELFF. In nucleotides, the CDR3 is TGCGCCAGCAGCTGGGAACTATCGGTAGGGAACACCGGGGAGCTGTTTTTT.

This clonotype occurred a few times. The chain has TRBV18 and TRBJ2-7; possible D gene TRBD2, 7 bases. CDR3 length: 16 amino acids. CDR1 and CDR2 (germline): KGHSH, LQKENI. Trimming removed 2 bases from V and 0 bases from J, with 14 bases in between. CDR3 DNA sequence: TGTGCCAGCTCACCAGGGGGGGGCAGGAGCTCCTACGAGCAGTACTTC. Protein: CASSPGGGRSSYEQYF.

The chain employs TRBV5-1 and TRBJ2-2, with a tentative D call TRBD1 (6 bases). The CDR3 has 15 amino acids. CDR1 is SGHRS and CDR2 is YFSETQ in the germline V gene. V gave up 2 bases and J gave up 1 base, with 9 bases separating them. DNA for the CDR3: TGCGCCAGCAGCTTTCAGGGGAAGAACACCGGGGAGCTGTTTTTT. Protein product: CASSFQGKNTGELFF.

The chain has TRBV5-1 and TRBJ2-4; a possible D gene is TRBD1 (6 bases). The CDR3 length is 15 residues. The germline V and J ends were trimmed by 3 bases and 1 base, with 11 bases remaining between them. Germline V gives CDR1 SGHRS, CDR2 YFSETQ. This chain's CDR3 is CASSYEGVAKNIQYF. CDR3 DNA: TGCGCCAGCAGCTACGAGGGGGTGGCCAAAAACATTCAGTACTTC.

This clonotype was detected only a few times. This rearrangement joins TRBV7-9 to TRBJ2-1; no reliable D call. This CDR3 contains 10 residues. The germline V and J ends were trimmed by 2 bases and 9 bases, with 2 bases remaining between them. Germline V gene data show CDR1 as SEHNR and CDR2 as FQNEAQ (reference sequence). CDR3 in DNA: TGTGCCAGCAGCTTAATTGAGCAGTTCTTC. Translation gives CASSLIEQFF.

At least ten counts were recorded for this clonotype. The chain is built from TRBV20-1 and TRBJ2-1; 12 bases map to TRBD2. The CDR3 sequence is 16 residues long. The V segment lost 6 bases and the J segment 7 bases; nucleotides outside the gene matches: 13. Per the germline V gene, CDR1 is DFQATT and CDR2 is SNEGSKA (reference sequence). The CDR3 nucleotides are TGCAGTGCCCGACTAGCGGGAGTTCCCCGTTCAAATGAGCAGTTCTTC. The encoded protein is CSARLAGVPRSNEQFF.

This clonotype turned up a few times. The rearrangement links TRBV7-2 to TRBJ2-7, with D perhaps matching TRBD1 (5 bases). Germline assignment: CDR1 SGHTA and CDR2 FQGNSA. Trimming shortened V by 4 bases and J by 7 bases, and 17 bases separated the two germline ends. This CDR3 spans 14 amino acids. This chain's CDR3 is CASSSGPDIGEQYV. CDR3 DNA sequence: TGTGCCAGCAGCTCGGGTCCGGACATAGGGGAGCAGTACGTC.

The chain recombines TRBV29-1 with TRBJ1-5, with D maybe TRBD1 (5 bases). V dropped 6 bases and J dropped 1 base, with 10 bases sitting between them. From germline, CDR1 is SQVTM and CDR2 ANQGSEA. This CDR3 is built from 13 residues. CDR3 region: CSVRAGSNQPQHF. The CDR3 DNA is TGCAGCGTCCGGGCAGGGAGCAATCAGCCCCAGCATTTT.

V usage is TRBV28 and J usage is TRBJ2-7, with a possible D match to TRBD2 (7 bases). Trimming removed 3 bases at V and 5 bases at J, with 20 bases between. This CDR3 spans 16 amino acids. CDR1 MDHEN and CDR2 SYDVKM come from the germline V gene. CDR3 sequence: CASSLAGVGRDNEQYF. As DNA, the CDR3 is TGTGCCAGCAGTTTGGCGGGAGTGGGTCGGGACAACGAGCAGTACTTC.

V and J are TRBV21-1 and TRBJ2-7; the listed D gene, TRBD2, was not tested against the DNA. TRBV21-1 corresponds to a pseudogene. The CDR3 has 16 residues. The CDR3: CASSKGSREWSYEQYF. CDR3 DNA sequence: TGTGCCAGCAGCAAAGGGTCGCGGGAGTGGTCCTACGAGCAGTACTTC.

This clonotype was detected a few times. This chain connects TRBV5-1 to TRBJ1-1, with a weak D call TRBD1 (5 bases). V was cut by 0 bases and J by 4 bases, with 13 bases left in between. CDR1 SGHRS and CDR2 YFSETQ come from the germline V gene. The CDR3 spans 15 residues. The CDR3 is CASSLAIRGTTEAFF. The CDR3 DNA reads as TGCGCCAGCAGCTTGGCAATACGGGGGACCACTGAAGCTTTCTTT. Full variable domain (rest looked up from reference TRBV5-1 and TRBJ1-1): KAGVTQTPRYLIKTRGQQVTLSCSPISGHRSVSWYQQTPGQGLQFLFEYFSETQRNKGNFPGRFSGRQFSNSRSEMNVSTLELGDSALYLCASSLAIRGTTEAFFGQGTRLTVV.

This clonotype was recorded a few times. The V gene is TRBV28, the J gene TRBJ1-4, with D unresolved. Germline loops: CDR1 MDHEN, CDR2 SYDVKM. CDR3 size: 14 residues. Trimming removed 2 bases at V and 7 bases at J, with 11 bases between. The CDR3 reads CASSLMGRGEKLFF. The CDR3 DNA sequence: TGTGCCAGCAGTTTAATGGGTCGGGGTGAAAAACTGTTTTTT.

The table lists this clonotype with a few counts. This CDR3 is CASSHAPGETQYF. CDR3 in DNA: TGTGCCAGCAGCCACGCCCCCGGAGAGACCCAGTACTTC. The chain couples TRBV4-2 to TRBJ2-5; D is unresolved. The V end was cut by 3 bases, the J end by 4 bases, with 9 bases between. Germline V CDR1 and CDR2: LGHNA, YNFKEQ. The CDR3 extends over 13 amino acids.

This clonotype has ten or more counts. The V call is TRBV7-2, the J call TRBJ2-1, with D perhaps matching TRBD2 (6 bases). Between the trimmed V and J ends, which lost 5 bases and 1 base, there was a span of 18 bases. CDR1 and CDR2 (germline): SGHTA, FQGNSA. The CDR3 sequence is 17 residues long. CDR3 sequence (DNA): TGTGCCAGCAGCAGCCGCGGCGGGACGAAGTCCTACAATGAGCAGTTCTTC. The encoded protein is CASSSRGGTKSYNEQFF.

This clonotype was picked up many times. The chain joins TRBV29-1 to TRBJ2-3; TRBD1 aligns across 8 bases. This CDR3 has 14 amino acids. CDR1 and CDR2 (germline): SQVTM, ANQGSEA. The CDR3 DNA is TGCAGTCTACAGGACAGGGCCCCCACAGATACGCAGTATTTT. Its protein is CSLQDRAPTDTQYF.

This clonotype was counted at least ten times. The chain has TRBV7-9 and TRBJ2-1, with 11 positions matching TRBD2. Germline V gives CDR1 SEHNR, CDR2 FQNEAQ (reference sequence). V gave up 6 bases and J gave up 3 bases; unmatched junction bases: 1. The CDR3 has 14 residues. The DNA of the CDR3 is TGTGCCAGCAGGGGACTAGCGGACTACAATGAGCAGTTCTTC. This gives the protein CASRGLADYNEQFF.

This clonotype has ten or more counts. This CDR3 is CAIRTAGETQYF. CDR3 bases: TGTGCCATCCGGACCGCTGGGGAGACCCAGTACTTC. The V and J genes are TRBV27 and TRBJ2-5; unclear D gene. CDR1 is MNHEY and CDR2 is SMNVEV in the germline V gene (reference sequence). This CDR3 spans 12 amino acids. Trimming took 10 bases from V and 5 from J, leaving 14 bases between them.

The chain carries TRBV10-3 and TRBJ1-2, with TRBD1 as a possible D gene (6 bases). V lost 1 base to trimming and J lost 1 base, with 10 bases between them. The CDR3 runs 15 residues. The germline CDR1 and CDR2 sequences are ENHRY and SYGVKD. The CDR3 here is CAISELTGHNYGYTF. The CDR3 DNA reads as TGTGCCATCAGTGAGTTGACAGGCCATAACTATGGCTACACCTTC.

A few counts support this clonotype. CDR3 sequence: CASSSPGRATNEKLFF. The CDR3 DNA follows: TGTGCCAGCAGCTCACCCGGCAGAGCAACTAATGAAAAACTGTTTTTT. The chain couples TRBV5-8 to TRBJ1-4; D not resolved. Germline V gene data show CDR1 as SGHTS and CDR2 as YDEGEE. The CDR3 contains 16 residues. Trimming left V 3 bases short and J 0 bases short, with 12 bases between.

The genes are TRBV7-9 and TRBJ2-3, with 7 positions matching TRBD2. Losses at the gene ends were 5 bases for V and 2 bases for J; bases not matched to a gene: 13. The CDR3 is 17 amino acids. The germline V gene has CDR1 SEHNR and CDR2 FQNEAQ (reference sequence). CDR3 sequence (DNA): TGTGCCAGCAGCCCAGCCAGGAGCGGGATCTACACAGATACGCAGTATTTT. Amino acid sequence: CASSPARSGIYTDTQYF.

Many counts were recorded for this clonotype. J is TRBJ2-7 and V is TRBV20-1; D is uncertain. The CDR3 runs 13 residues. Trimming removed 1 base from V and 2 bases from J, with 9 bases in between. The germline CDR1 and CDR2 sequences are DFQATT and SNEGSKA (reference sequence). CDR3 region: CSARATGTYEQYF. The CDR3 nucleotides are TGCAGTGCTAGAGCTACTGGGACCTACGAGCAGTACTTC.

The rearrangement joins TRBV7-7 to TRBJ2-2; no firm D call. The CDR3 totals 14 residues. Trimming cost V 7 bases and J 3 bases, with 12 bases left between them. Germline-derived CDR1 and CDR2 are SSHAT and FNYEAQ (reference sequence). CDR3 DNA sequence: TGTGCCAGCATGAAGACTGGTCACACCGGGGAGCTGTTTTTT. It translates to CASMKTGHTGELFF.